This T cell receptor (beta chain) was obtained from a study of control samples from healthy donors and cancer patients. V lost 6 bases and J lost 8; bases outside the gene matches: 10. CDR1 is SGHRS, CDR2 YFSETQ, per germline. CDR3 length: 14 amino acids. This clone was detected only once. Produced via immunoSEQ multiplex PCR; TCRdb's table is partial and in-frame only. The repertoire holds some 140,000 clones, with 89% as singletons. Material: PBMCs. This rearrangement joins TRBV5-1 to TRBJ2-1, with 8 bases lining up with TRBD1. The sequence derives from a man aged 50 to 60 with head and neck cancer. This chain's CDR3 is CASTTGTGSDEQFF. DNA for the CDR3: TGCGCCAGCACCACCGGGACAGGATCGGATGAGCAGTTCTTC.